This TCR beta chain derives from a study of T cell repertoires in cytomegalovirus infection. Background on the study: It can be stated that public TCR beta signatures indicated CMV infection as well as a matching HLA type.

In TCRdb, the reads were re-called with MiXCR into one record per CDR3 protein. The sample carries roughly 320,000 distinct CDR3 sequences, 9.6% recorded once. Study results and limitations: Predominance within the ex vivo response was attributable to HLA-C-restricted CMV-specific TCR beta clonotypes. Carriage of CMV together with the relevant HLA was identifiable through cumulative public TCR beta family frequency.

Trimming pared 1 base from V and 3 bases from J, leaving 15 bases between. CDR1 is SEHNR, CDR2 FQNEAQ, per germline (reference sequence). This CDR3 region has 16 residues. This clonotype was seen ten or more times. Its antigen is not identified. The J gene is TRBJ2-5, the V gene TRBV7-9; D might be TRBD1 (5 bases). Sample: PBMCs. The sequence was obtained from a human donor in good health (CMV status not recorded). Some clones in this sample may be carry-over from other donors' samples. CDR3 in DNA: TGTGCCAGCAGCTTAGAGGGGTTTCGGATCGAAGAGACCCAGTACTTC. Encoded protein: CASSLEGFRIEETQYF.